This TCR beta chain was recovered during a study of blood T cell repertoires in COVID-19. Overall study context: Some COVID-19 samples were acute and others convalescent; all came from the United States, Italy and Spain. The cDNA or gDNA used as material had been derived from T cells, B-cell-depleted T cells, or PBMCs.

Germline V gives CDR1 ENHRY, CDR2 SYGVKD. The junction had 4 bases not matched to a gene; V was cut back by 3 bases and J by 4 bases. The CDR3 extends over 16 amino acids. As processed by the authors: Reference gene primer amplification in the assay estimated nucleated cell counts. Generated by immunoSEQ multiplex PCR, the TCRdb table keeps only in-frame clones and is missing some. The DNA gave D and trimming, while V, J and clone size come from that table. The repertoire has roughly 320,000 clones, approximately 85% of them found once; the top ten carry approximately 7.6%. Specimen: peripheral blood. This clonotype was sampled from a human donor in a cohort sampled during active COVID-19. The rearrangement links TRBV10-3 to TRBJ1-5; 12 bases agree with TRBD1. CDR3 in DNA: TGTGCCATCAGTGAAGGGGACAGGGGGCGAAATCAGCCCCAGCATTTT. Amino acids: CAISEGDRGRNQPQHF.